Listed here are 25 T cell receptor beta chains from one sample, sequenced in a study of cytomegalovirus exposure and HLA in healthy donors. 60 Vbeta and 13 Jbeta primers were used in PCR. TCRdb's copy holds only in-frame clones and misses some; the assay was immunoSEQ multiplex PCR. The table lists around 100,000 clones. The sample consisted of PBMCs. These receptor sequences come from a man aged 35-49 years in good health and CMV-seronegative.

The V and J genes are TRBV7-2 and TRBJ2-1, with 9 bases lining up with TRBD1. The CDR3 spans 15 residues. The germline gives CDR1 SGHTA, CDR2 FQGNSA. The junction had 7 bases not matched to a gene; V was cut back by 7 bases and J by 3 bases. The CDR3 DNA follows: TGTGCCAGCAACCCCCGGGACAGGGTCTACAATGAGCAGTTCTTC. Protein product: CASNPRDRVYNEQFF.

The gene calls are TRBV27 and TRBJ2-3; D gene ambiguous. Germline V gene data show CDR1 as MNHEY and CDR2 as SMNVEV (reference sequence). The CDR3 contains 14 residues. V was pared by 4 bases and J by 2 bases, with 10 bases between. CDR3 sequence: CASSSTSYTDTQYF. DNA for the CDR3: TGTGCCAGCAGTTCTACGTCATACACAGATACGCAGTATTTT.

The chain is built from TRBV5-6 and TRBJ2-5; maybe TRBD1 (6 bases). Germline CDR1 is SGHDT and CDR2 is YYEEEE. Trimming left V 0 bases short and J 1 base short, with 13 bases between. This CDR3 has 16 amino acids. CDR3 residues: CASSLGGQRVQETQYF. CDR3 nucleotide sequence: TGTGCCAGCAGCTTGGGAGGACAGAGGGTCCAAGAGACCCAGTACTTC.

The V and J genes are TRBV2 and TRBJ2-1, with D possibly matching TRBD2 (6 bases). The CDR3 covers 14 residues. Germline-derived CDR1 and CDR2 are SNHLY and FYNNEI. The V gene lost 6 bases and the J gene lost 7 bases, with 16 bases spanning the gap. The CDR3 DNA reads as TGTGCCAGCAGCCAGGGACTGCCGGGGAATGAGCAGTTCTTC. Protein: CASSQGLPGNEQFF.

This chain links TRBV6-6 with TRBJ2-7; weak D call: TRBD1 (7 bases). The CDR3 contains 15 residues. Germline-derived CDR1 and CDR2 are MNHNY and SVGAGI (reference sequence). The V end was cut by 3 bases, the J end by 5 bases, with 17 bases between. CDR3 coding DNA: TGTGCCAGCAGTTATTTAGCAGGGGGGACCGACGAGCAGTACTTC. This translates into CASSYLAGGTDEQYF.

The rearrangement uses TRBV27 and TRBJ1-5; no definite D call. This CDR3 region has 13 residues. V lost 6 bases, J lost 2 bases, and 8 bases lay in between. Germline V gene data show CDR1 as MNHEY and CDR2 as SMNVEV (reference sequence). The CDR3 DNA sequence: TGTGCCAGCAGGGTAGGAGGCAATCAGCCCCAGCATTTT. Translated: CASRVGGNQPQHF.

The V and J genes are TRBV25-1 and TRBJ1-4, with D perhaps TRBD1 (6 bases). The CDR3 consists of 15 residues. V was shortened by 5 bases and J by 5 bases, with 15 bases between the two germline ends. Per germline, CDR1 MGHDK and CDR2 SYGVNS. DNA for the CDR3: TGTGCCAGCAGTCAAAGCGACAGGAAGAATGAAAAACTGTTTTTT. Translation: CASSQSDRKNEKLFF.

The chain is built from TRBV27 and TRBJ2-7, with 15 positions matching TRBD2. The ends lost 2 bases at V and 3 bases at J; junction bases unmatched: 8. From germline, CDR1 is MNHEY and CDR2 SMNVEV (reference sequence). CDR3 length: 18 residues. CDR3 bases: TGTGCCAGCAGTTTAATCGGACTAGCGGGAGGGCCCAGCTACGAGCAGTACTTC. This encodes CASSLIGLAGGPSYEQYF.

This chain links TRBV10-1 with TRBJ2-5, with TRBD1 identical over 10 bases. The end of the DNA fits TRBJ2-7 better, so the J call may be wrong. Germline CDR1 reads WNHNN; CDR2 reads SYGVQD (reference sequence). The CDR3 spans 18 residues. Here the CDR3 DNA reads TGCGCCAGCAGTGAGATGACTTTCTCCGGGACAGGGGTCTACGAGCAGTACTTC. Residues: CASSEMTFSGTGVYEQYF.

This sequence joins TRBV5-1 and TRBJ2-2, with 7 bases that match TRBD1. J lost 1 base, V lost 4 bases, and 7 bases had no gene match. Germline CDR1 is SGHRS and CDR2 is YFSETQ. CDR3 length: 16 residues. CDR3 in amino acids: CASSPLRTGNTGELFF. The CDR3 DNA reads TGCGCCAGCAGCCCTCTCAGGACAGGGAACACCGGGGAGCTGTTTTTT.

The V call is TRBV15, the J call TRBJ2-1, with TRBD2 matching over 9 bases. V lost 0 bases to trimming and J lost 4 bases; unmatched junction nucleotides: 4. The CDR3 loop spans 16 amino acids. Germline CDR1 and CDR2: LNHNV and YYDKDF (reference sequence). The CDR3 DNA follows: TGTGCCACCAGCAGAGAGCGGGGGGGGCCGTACAATGAGCAGTTCTTC. Translating it yields CATSRERGGPYNEQFF. Looking up the rest from reference TRBV15 and TRBJ2-1 gives the full variable domain: DAMVIQNPRYQVTQFGKPVTLSCSQTLNHNVMYWYQQKSSQAPKLLFHYYDKDFNNEADTPDNFQSRRPNTSFCFLDIRSPGLGDTAMYLCATSRERGGPYNEQFFGPGTRLTVL.

The CDR3, as DNA: TGTGCCTGGAGTGGCGGGGGGTTATACGAGCAGTACTTC. This translates into CAWSGGGLYEQYF. V usage is TRBV30 and J usage is TRBJ2-7; 8 positions match TRBD2. This CDR3 region has 13 residues. Trimming at V came to 1 base and at J to 4 bases, leaving 3 bases not matched to a gene. Germline V gives CDR1 GTSNPN, CDR2 SVGIG (reference sequence). Using reference TRBV30 and TRBJ2-7 for the parts outside the CDR3, the full variable domain is SQTIHQWPATLVQPVGSPLSLECTVEGTSNPNLYWYRQAAGRGLQLLFYSVGIGQISSEVPQNLSASRPQDRQFILSSKKLLLSDSGFYLCAWSGGGLYEQYFGPGTRLTVT.

The rearrangement joins TRBV5-8 to TRBJ2-3; 7 bases align to TRBD1. The CDR3 length is 17 residues. After removal of 0 bases from V and 1 base from J, the junction contained 8 bases not matched to a gene. Germline V gene data show CDR1 as SGHTS and CDR2 as YDEGEE. CDR3 amino acids: CASSLVTGVLGTDTQYF. CDR3 nucleotide sequence: TGTGCCAGCAGCTTGGTAACAGGGGTACTTGGCACAGATACGCAGTATTTT.

The chain couples TRBV7-2 to TRBJ2-3; a possible D gene is TRBD2 (5 bases). Trimming removed 3 bases at V and 4 bases at J, with 11 bases between. The germline gives CDR1 SGHTA, CDR2 FQGNSA. The CDR3 consists of 14 residues. CDR3 sequence reads: CASSFGGRADTQYF. The CDR3, as DNA: TGTGCCAGCAGCTTCGGAGGAAGGGCAGATACGCAGTATTTT.

This chain links TRBV28 with TRBJ2-4, with 8 bases identical to TRBD1. The germline V gene has CDR1 MDHEN and CDR2 SYDVKM. CDR3 length: 16 residues. The J segment lost 8 bases and the V segment lost 6 bases, leaving 15 bases of the junction unmatched. The CDR3 reads CASSRGGQGAEDIQYF. CDR3 nucleotides: TGTGCCAGCAGCAGAGGGGGGCAGGGGGCGGAGGACATTCAGTACTTC.

This chain uses TRBV18 with TRBJ2-7; TRBD1 agrees at 9 bases. Trimming cost V 5 bases and J 2 bases; bases outside gene matches: 4. Germline CDR1 and CDR2: KGHSH and LQKENI. The CDR3 runs to 14 residues. CDR3 sequence: CASSTGQGTYEQYF. CDR3 sequence (DNA): TGTGCCAGCTCAACGGGACAGGGTACCTACGAGCAGTACTTC.

The chain joins TRBV19 to TRBJ2-1; 7 nucleotides line up with TRBD2. J lost 9 bases, V lost 5 bases, and 4 bases had no gene match. Germline lookup yields CDR1 LNHDA and CDR2 SQIVND (reference sequence). This CDR3 is built from 12 residues. The CDR3 reads CASSGRVGEQFF. Written as DNA, the CDR3 is TGTGCCAGTAGTGGGAGGGTAGGTGAGCAGTTCTTC.

The chain joins TRBV9 to TRBJ2-2; 11 bases match TRBD2. The CDR3 contains 20 residues. The trim removed 0 bases at V and 5 bases at J, leaving 15 bases unmatched. CDR1 is SGDLS and CDR2 is YYNGEE in the germline V gene. The DNA of the CDR3 is TGTGCCAGCAGCGTAGATTTGCTGGGCGCTAGCGGGAGGAGTACCGGGGAGCTGTTTTTT. Its translation is CASSVDLLGASGRSTGELFF.

This chain links TRBV7-9 with TRBJ2-1; the match to TRBD2 covers 11 bases. CDR1 SEHNR and CDR2 FQNEAQ come from the germline V gene (reference sequence). Trimming cost V 5 bases and J 4 bases; bases outside gene matches: 7. This CDR3 has 16 residues. The DNA of the CDR3 is TGTGCCAGCAGCCCATTAGCGGGGGGGCAGTACAATGAGCAGTTCTTC. Translated: CASSPLAGGQYNEQFF.

This chain links TRBV5-1 with TRBJ2-3, with D possibly matching TRBD2 (5 bases). This CDR3 has 12 residues. Trimming took off 4 bases at V and 6 bases at J, with 9 bases between the two ends. Germline V gives CDR1 SGHRS, CDR2 YFSETQ. In DNA form, the CDR3 reads TGCGCCAGCAGCGAATTAGCGGATACGCAGTATTTT. Its protein product is CASSELADTQYF. The full variable domain, its missing parts supplied by reference TRBV5-1 and TRBJ2-3, is KAGVTQTPRYLIKTRGQQVTLSCSPISGHRSVSWYQQTPGQGLQFLFEYFSETQRNKGNFPGRFSGRQFSNSRSEMNVSTLELGDSALYLCASSELADTQYFGPGTRLTVL.

The rearrangement uses TRBV30 and TRBJ2-7; 9 bases line up with TRBD2. Trimming cost V 3 bases and J 4 bases; bases outside gene matches: 16. Germline V lookup: CDR1 GTSNPN, CDR2 SVGIG (reference sequence). CDR3 length: 17 amino acids. The DNA for the CDR3 is TGTGCCTGGAGCTCCCAGGGTGGGTTAGCGGGAGCATACGAGCAGTACTTC. Protein product: CAWSSQGGLAGAYEQYF.

The J gene is TRBJ2-7, the V gene TRBV28; the D gene is possibly TRBD2 (5 bases). In germline, CDR1 is MDHEN, CDR2 SYDVKM. CDR3 length: 16 amino acids. V lost 7 bases to trimming and J lost 6 bases, with 25 bases between them. The CDR3 here is CASKGSPSGVATEQYF. Written as DNA, the CDR3 is TGTGCCAGCAAGGGTTCCCCCAGCGGAGTTGCTACCGAGCAGTACTTC.

V is TRBV28 and J is TRBJ1-2; TRBD1 aligns across 9 bases. With V trimmed by 2 bases and J by 4 bases, 11 bases remained unmatched. The CDR3 covers 17 residues. The germline V gene has CDR1 MDHEN and CDR2 SYDVKM. This CDR3 is CASSLMGQGLLSYGYTF. The CDR3 DNA reads TGTGCCAGCAGTTTAATGGGACAGGGCCTCTTGAGCTATGGCTACACCTTC.

The chain employs TRBV7-2 and TRBJ2-1; D may be TRBD1 (6 bases). This CDR3 has 14 amino acids. Trimming cost V 6 bases and J 1 base, with 10 bases left between them. The germline CDR1 and CDR2 sequences are SGHTA and FQGNSA. The CDR3 reads CASRGGTSYNEQFF. The DNA for the CDR3 is TGTGCCAGCAGGGGTGGGACATCCTACAATGAGCAGTTCTTC.

This chain uses TRBV19 with TRBJ2-2; 7 nucleotides agree with TRBD1. Looked up from germline, CDR1 is LNHDA and CDR2 is SQIVND (reference sequence). Unmatched junction bases numbered 9, after V lost 3 bases and J lost 8 bases. The CDR3 is 15 residues long. The CDR3 here is CASSIRQGRTGELFF. CDR3 DNA sequence: TGTGCCAGTAGTATTAGACAGGGCAGGACAGGGGAGCTGTTTTTT.